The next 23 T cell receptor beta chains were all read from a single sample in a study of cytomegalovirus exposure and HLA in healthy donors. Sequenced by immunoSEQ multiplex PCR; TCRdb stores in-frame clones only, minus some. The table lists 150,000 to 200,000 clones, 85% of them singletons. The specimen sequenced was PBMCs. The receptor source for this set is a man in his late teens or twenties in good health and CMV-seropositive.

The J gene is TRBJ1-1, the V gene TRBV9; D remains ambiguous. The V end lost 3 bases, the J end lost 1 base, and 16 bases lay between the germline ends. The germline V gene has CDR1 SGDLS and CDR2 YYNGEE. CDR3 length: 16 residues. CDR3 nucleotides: TGTGCCAGCAGCGCGATCCCCGGGGTCCCGAACACTGAAGCTTTCTTT. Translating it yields CASSAIPGVPNTEAFF.

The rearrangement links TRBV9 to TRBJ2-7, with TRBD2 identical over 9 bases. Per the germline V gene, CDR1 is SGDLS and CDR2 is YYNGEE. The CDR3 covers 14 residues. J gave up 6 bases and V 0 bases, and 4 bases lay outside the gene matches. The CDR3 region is CASSVGSGSFEQYF. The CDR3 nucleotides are TGTGCCAGCAGCGTAGGTAGCGGGAGTTTCGAGCAGTACTTC.

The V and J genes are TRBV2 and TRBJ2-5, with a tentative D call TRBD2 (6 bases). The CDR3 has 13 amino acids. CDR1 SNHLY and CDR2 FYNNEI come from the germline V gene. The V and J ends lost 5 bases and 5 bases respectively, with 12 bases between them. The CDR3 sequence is CASSPRLEETQYF. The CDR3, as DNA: TGTGCCAGCAGTCCCCGACTAGAGGAGACCCAGTACTTC.

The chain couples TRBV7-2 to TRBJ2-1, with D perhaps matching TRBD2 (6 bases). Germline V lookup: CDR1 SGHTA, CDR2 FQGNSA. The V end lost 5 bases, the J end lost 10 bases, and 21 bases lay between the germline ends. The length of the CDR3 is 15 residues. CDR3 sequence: CASSQEAGGAPEQFF. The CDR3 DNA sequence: TGTGCCAGCAGCCAGGAGGCAGGCGGGGCCCCGGAGCAGTTCTTC.

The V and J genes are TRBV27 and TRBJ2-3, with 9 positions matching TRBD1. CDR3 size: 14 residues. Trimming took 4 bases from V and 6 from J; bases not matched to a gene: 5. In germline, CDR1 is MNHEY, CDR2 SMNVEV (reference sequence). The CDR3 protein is CASSYTGGRDTQYF. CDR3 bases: TGTGCCAGCAGTTATACAGGGGGCAGGGATACGCAGTATTTT.

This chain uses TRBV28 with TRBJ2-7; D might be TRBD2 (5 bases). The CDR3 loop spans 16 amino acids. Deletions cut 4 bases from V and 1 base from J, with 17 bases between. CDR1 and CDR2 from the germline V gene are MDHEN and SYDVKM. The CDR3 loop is CASSSVLEGSSYEQYF. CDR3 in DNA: TGTGCCAGCAGTTCGGTTCTTGAGGGATCGTCCTACGAGCAGTACTTC.

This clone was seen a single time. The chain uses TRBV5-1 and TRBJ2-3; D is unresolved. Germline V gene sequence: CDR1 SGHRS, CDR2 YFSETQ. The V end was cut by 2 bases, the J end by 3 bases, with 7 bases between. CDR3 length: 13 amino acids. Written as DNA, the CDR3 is TGCGCCAGCAGCTTTGGGCCGACAGATACGCAGTATTTT. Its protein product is CASSFGPTDTQYF.

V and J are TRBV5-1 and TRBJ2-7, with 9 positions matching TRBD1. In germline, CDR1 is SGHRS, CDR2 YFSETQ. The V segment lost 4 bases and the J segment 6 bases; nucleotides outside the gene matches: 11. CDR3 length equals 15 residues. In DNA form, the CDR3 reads TGCGCCAGCAGCAGTACCGGGACAGGGACTGGCGAGCAGTACTTC. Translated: CASSSTGTGTGEQYF.

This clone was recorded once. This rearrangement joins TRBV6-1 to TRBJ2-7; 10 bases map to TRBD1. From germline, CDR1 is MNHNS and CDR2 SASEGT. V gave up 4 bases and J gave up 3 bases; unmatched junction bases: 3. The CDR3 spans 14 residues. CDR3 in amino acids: CASSGQGASYEQYF. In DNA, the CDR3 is TGTGCCAGCAGTGGACAGGGGGCGAGCTACGAGCAGTACTTC.

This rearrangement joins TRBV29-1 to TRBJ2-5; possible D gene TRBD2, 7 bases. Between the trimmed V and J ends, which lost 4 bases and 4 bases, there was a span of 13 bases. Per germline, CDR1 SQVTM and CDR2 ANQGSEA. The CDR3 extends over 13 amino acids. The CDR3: CSVGRGARETQYF. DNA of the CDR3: TGCAGCGTTGGCCGGGGGGCCAGAGAGACCCAGTACTTC.

The CDR3 bases are TGTGCCAGCAGCTTGGGAGGAGTGGGACTACAAGAGACCCAGTACTTC. Translated, it gives CASSLGGVGLQETQYF. This rearrangement joins TRBV5-6 to TRBJ2-5, with TRBD2 matching 7 bases. There are 16 residues in the CDR3. J lost 2 bases, V lost 0 bases, and 7 bases had no gene match. CDR1 and CDR2 from the germline V gene are SGHDT and YYEEEE.

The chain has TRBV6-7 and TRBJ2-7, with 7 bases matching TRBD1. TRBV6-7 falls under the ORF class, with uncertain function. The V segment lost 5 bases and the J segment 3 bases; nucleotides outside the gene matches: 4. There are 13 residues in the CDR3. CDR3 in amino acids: CASSETGFYEQYF. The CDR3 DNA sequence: TGTGCCAGCAGTGAGACAGGGTTCTACGAGCAGTACTTC.

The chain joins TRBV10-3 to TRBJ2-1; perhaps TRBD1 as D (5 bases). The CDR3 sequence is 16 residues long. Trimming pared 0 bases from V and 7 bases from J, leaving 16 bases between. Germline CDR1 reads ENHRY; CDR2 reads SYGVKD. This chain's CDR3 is CAISESWGRVPNEQFF. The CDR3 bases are TGTGCCATCAGTGAGTCCTGGGGCAGGGTACCGAATGAGCAGTTCTTC.

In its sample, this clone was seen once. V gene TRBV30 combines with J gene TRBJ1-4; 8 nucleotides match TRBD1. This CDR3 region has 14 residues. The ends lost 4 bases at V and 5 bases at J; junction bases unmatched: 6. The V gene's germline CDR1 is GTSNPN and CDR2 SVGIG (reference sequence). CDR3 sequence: CAWNNDRGNEKLFF. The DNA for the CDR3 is TGTGCCTGGAATAACGACAGGGGAAATGAAAAACTGTTTTTT.

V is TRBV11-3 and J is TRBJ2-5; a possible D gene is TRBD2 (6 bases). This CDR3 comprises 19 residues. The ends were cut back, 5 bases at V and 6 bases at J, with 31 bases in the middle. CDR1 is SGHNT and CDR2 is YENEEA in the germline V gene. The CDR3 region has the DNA TGTGCCAGCAGCACAACCAGTTTAGGGCGGGGTTCCGGATGGAAGACCCAGTACTTC. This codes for CASSTTSLGRGSGWKTQYF.

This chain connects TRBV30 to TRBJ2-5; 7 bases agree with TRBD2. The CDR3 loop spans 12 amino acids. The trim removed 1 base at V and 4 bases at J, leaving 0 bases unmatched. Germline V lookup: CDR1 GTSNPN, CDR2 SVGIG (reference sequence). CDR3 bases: TGTGCCTGGAGTGGGGGGGGAGAGACCCAGTACTTC. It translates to CAWSGGGETQYF.

CDR3 in amino acids: CASSDRGLNTEAFF. The DNA of the CDR3 is TGTGCCAGCAGTGACAGGGGCCTAAACACTGAAGCTTTCTTT. The gene calls are TRBV6-1 and TRBJ1-1, with D maybe TRBD1 (6 bases). Per the germline V gene, CDR1 is MNHNS and CDR2 is SASEGT. V was cut by 3 bases and J by 2 bases, with 10 bases left in between. This CDR3 is built from 14 residues.

The CDR3 sequence is CASSQAYMANEQFF. As DNA, the CDR3 is TGTGCCAGCAGCCAGGCTTACATGGCCAATGAGCAGTTCTTC. This sequence joins TRBV14 and TRBJ2-1; D not resolved. The V gene's germline CDR1 is SGHDN and CDR2 FVKESK. V was trimmed by 3 bases and J by 6 bases, leaving 12 bases between them. The CDR3 runs 14 residues.

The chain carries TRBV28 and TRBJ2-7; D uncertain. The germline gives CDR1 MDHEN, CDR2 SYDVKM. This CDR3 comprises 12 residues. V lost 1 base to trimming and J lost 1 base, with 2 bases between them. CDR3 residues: CASSLSSYEQYF. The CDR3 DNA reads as TGTGCCAGCAGTTTATCGTCCTACGAGCAGTACTTC. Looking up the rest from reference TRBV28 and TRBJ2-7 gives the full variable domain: DVKVTQSSRYLVKRTGEKVFLECVQDMDHENMFWYRQDPGLGLRLIYFSYDVKMKEKGDIPEGYSVSREKKERFSLILESASTNQTSMYLCASSLSSYEQYFGPGTRLTVT.

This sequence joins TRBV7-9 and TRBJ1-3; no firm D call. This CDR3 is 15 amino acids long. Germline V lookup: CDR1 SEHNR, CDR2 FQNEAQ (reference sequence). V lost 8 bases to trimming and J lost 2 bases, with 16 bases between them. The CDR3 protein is CASALGEAPGNTIYF. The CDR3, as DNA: TGTGCCAGCGCCCTCGGAGAAGCCCCTGGAAACACCATATATTTT.

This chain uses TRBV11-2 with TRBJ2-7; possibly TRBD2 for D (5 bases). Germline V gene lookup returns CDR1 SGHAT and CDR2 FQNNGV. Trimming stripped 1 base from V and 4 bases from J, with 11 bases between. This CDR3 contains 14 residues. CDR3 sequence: CASSLGEWGYEQYF. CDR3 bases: TGTGCCAGCAGCTTAGGGGAGTGGGGATACGAGCAGTACTTC.

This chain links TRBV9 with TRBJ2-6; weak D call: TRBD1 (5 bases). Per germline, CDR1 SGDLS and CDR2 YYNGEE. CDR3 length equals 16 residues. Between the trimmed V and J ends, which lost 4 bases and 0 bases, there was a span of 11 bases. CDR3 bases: TGTGCCAGCAGCTCCCAGGGCCACTCTGGGGCCAACGTCCTGACTTTC. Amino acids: CASSSQGHSGANVLTF.

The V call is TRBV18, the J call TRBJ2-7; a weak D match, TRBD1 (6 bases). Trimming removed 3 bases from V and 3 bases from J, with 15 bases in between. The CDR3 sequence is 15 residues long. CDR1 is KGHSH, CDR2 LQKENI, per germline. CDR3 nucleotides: TGTGCCAGCTCACCCGCTTACAGGGACGGCTACGAGCAGTACTTC. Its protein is CASSPAYRDGYEQYF.